Listed below are T cell receptor beta chains from one sample, sequenced in a study of Graves' ophthalmopathy and Graves' hyperthyroidism. MiXCR was run by TCRdb on the multiplex PCR reads, yielding one entry per CDR3 protein. The sample holds around 1,200,000 distinct CDR3 sequences; approximately 35% are singletons and the top ten take 8.5% to 14%. The source material was peripheral blood or thyroid tissue (not recorded which). These receptors came from an adult man with Graves' hyperthyroidism. Each CDR3 is given with its conserved first and last residue. D genes are given only for firm matches. Expanded clones are given a class, and other clones once, few, many or no size at all.

TGTGCCAGCAGTCGTGCCGGGGGAGGACAGCCCCAGCATTTT,CASSRAGGGQPQHF,TRBV12-3/TRBV12-4,few,TRBJ1-5,NA
TGTGCCAGCAGCTTGGGGCCGGATGAAAAACTGTTTTTT,CASSLGPDEKLFF,TRBV5-4,NA,TRBJ1-4,NA
TGTGCCAGCAGTTACTTAAGACTAGCGGACTCCTACGAGCAGTACTTC,CASSYLRLADSYEQYF,TRBV6-5,many,TRBJ2-7,TRBD2
TGTGCCAGCAGCCTGGGGGGAGGGATGGGGCCCCAGCATTTT,CASSLGGGMGPQHF,TRBV7-8,many,TRBJ1-5,NA
TGCAGCGTTGAAAGCGTCAGCTCCTACGAGCAGTACTTC,CSVESVSSYEQYF,TRBV29-1,many,TRBJ2-7,NA
TGTGCCAGCAGTGTGACAGGGCCAGGGGCGAATGAAAAACTGTTTTTT,CASSVTGPGANEKLFF,TRBV2,many,TRBJ1-4,TRBD1
TGCGCCAGCAGCCAAGAAGGGGGCAGGGGAGGTCAGCCCCAGCATTTT,CASSQEGGRGGQPQHF,TRBV4-1,few,TRBJ1-5,TRBD1
TGCAGTGCTAGAGATCGGGGAACCTCCTCCGGAGGGCCGAACACCGGGGAGCTGTTTTTT,CSARDRGTSSGGPNTGELFF,TRBV20-1,NA,TRBJ2-2,NA
TGCGCCAGCAGCCAAGACCAGGGATTGAGGAGTGAAGCTTTCTTT,CASSQDQGLRSEAFF,TRBV4-1,NA,TRBJ1-1,NA
TGCAGCGCTAAATTGCTTCGGGGACTGTTTTTT,CSAKLLRGLFF,TRBV29-1,NA,TRBJ1-4,NA
TGTGCCAGCAGTGGCGGGGACTCTGGGAGGGCCTACGAGCAGTACTTC,CASSGGDSGRAYEQYF,TRBV25-1,many,TRBJ2-7,TRBD2
TGTGCCAGCAGTCCCACGACAGGGTTTGATAGGAAAAAACTGTTTTTT,CASSPTTGFDRKKLFF,TRBV27,few,TRBJ1-4,TRBD1
TGTGCCAGCAAGCCGGGACCAATCTACGAGCAGTACTTC,CASKPGPIYEQYF,TRBV7-9,NA,TRBJ2-7,NA
TGCGCCAGCAGTGCTCGAGGACTAGCGGACCACTACGAGCAGTACTTC,CASSARGLADHYEQYF,TRBV10-2,NA,TRBJ2-7,TRBD2
TGTGCCAGACGCCTTGCAGGGGGACAGGAGACCCAGTACTTC,CARRLAGGQETQYF,TRBV7-2,NA,TRBJ2-5,TRBD1
TGCGCCAGCAGCCAAGACAGGGGGTCCGCGAACACCGGGGAGCTGTTTTTT,CASSQDRGSANTGELFF,TRBV4-1,NA,TRBJ2-2,TRBD1
TGTGCCAGCGCTATGGGGACTGAAGCTTTCTTT,CASAMGTEAFF,TRBV7-8,many,TRBJ1-1,NA
TGTGCCAGCAGCCAAGTGGATCTAAGACAGCCCACTGGGGGATATGGCTACACCTTC,CASSQVDLRQPTGGYGYTF,TRBV7-3,NA,TRBJ1-2,NA
TGTGCCAGCACCCCCCAGGGGCTTGATGGAAACACCATATATTTT,CASTPQGLDGNTIYF,TRBV2,many,TRBJ1-3,NA
TGTGCCAGCAGCTTAAGCGGGATGGGGGAGTACGAGCAGTACTTC,CASSLSGMGEYEQYF,TRBV7-3,many,TRBJ2-7,NA
TGTGCCAGCAACCAAGCAAACACTGAAGCTCTCTTT,CASNQANTEALF,TRBV13,NA,TRBJ1-1,NA
TGTGCCAGCAGCCCCCGGCGCTTGATGCTCTACGAGCAGTACTTC,CASSPRRLMLYEQYF,TRBV7-8,NA,TRBJ2-7,NA
TGTGCCACTACCCGGGACAGGGGTGATGTTTTGTCTGGAAACACCATATATTTT,CATTRDRGDVLSGNTIYF,TRBV2,NA,TRBJ1-3,TRBD1
TGTGCCAGCAGTGAAAGGGCCACCCCCAACTATGGCTACACCTTC,CASSERATPNYGYTF,TRBV2,many,TRBJ1-2,NA
TGCAGTGTAGGTGGGATTCGCCGAGATACGCAGTATTTT,CSVGGIRRDTQYF,TRBV20-1,NA,TRBJ2-3,NA
TGTGCCAGCAGGGGGGAGGGGGAGGGTGTGAACACTGAAGCTTTCTTT,CASRGEGEGVNTEAFF,TRBV12-3/TRBV12-4,few,TRBJ1-1,NA
TGTGCCAGCAGCCCAATGACAGGGGTCCGCAGCAAGCCCCAGCATTTT,CASSPMTGVRSKPQHF,TRBV7-9,NA,TRBJ1-5,TRBD1
TGTGCCACCAGCAGAGACGGAACCGGGACAGGGTACGCGACCCAGTACTTC,CATSRDGTGTGYATQYF,TRBV15,many,TRBJ2-5,TRBD1
TGTGCCAGCAGTGGGGGGGGCCTCAGCTCCTACGAGCAGTACTTC,CASSGGGLSSYEQYF,TRBV12-3/TRBV12-4,NA,TRBJ2-7,NA
TGTGCCAGCAGCTTAGAGTTCCGATCACCCCTCCACTTT,CASSLEFRSPLHF,TRBV7-3,many,TRBJ1-6,NA
TGTGCCAGCAGTGGGGGGGTACCCGAAGCTTTCTTT,CASSGGVPEAFF,TRBV2,many,TRBJ1-1,NA
TGTGCCACCAGCAGAGATTGGGGGGTCGTAGAAGAGACCCAGTACTTC,CATSRDWGVVEETQYF,TRBV15,many,TRBJ2-5,NA
TGCAGTGCTAGAGATCGGGTGGGATTCACTGAAGCTTTCTTT,CSARDRVGFTEAFF,TRBV20-1,NA,TRBJ1-1,NA
TGTGCCAGCAGCTTATTAGGCGGGGTGATCGGCGAGCAGTACTTC,CASSLLGGVIGEQYF,TRBV7-2,many,TRBJ2-7,NA
TGTGCCAGCAGCCAATCGGGACAGGGTAATTCACCCCTCCACTTT,CASSQSGQGNSPLHF,TRBV7-9,many,TRBJ1-6,TRBD1
TGTGCCTGGAGGGTCGGCAGTGCCGACACTGAAGCTTTCTTT,CAWRVGSADTEAFF,TRBV30,NA,TRBJ1-1,NA
TGTGCCAGCAGTGAAGTGGGGGCCGCAGGGGGCTACACCTTC,CASSEVGAAGGYTF,TRBV2,many,TRBJ1-2,NA
TGTGCCAGCAGTTTCGGCGGGAAGAGGCGTCTGTTTTTT,CASSFGGKRRLFF,TRBV28,few,TRBJ2-2,NA
TGTGCCAGCAACAGACATAATTCACCCCTCCACTTT,CASNRHNSPLHF,TRBV7-2,few,TRBJ1-6,NA
TGTGCCAGCAGCACTAGCGGGAGTCGGTATGAGCAGTTCTTC,CASSTSGSRYEQFF,TRBV7-9,NA,TRBJ2-1,TRBD2
TGTGCCAGCAGTTTTGAGCCTTGGGGGAACACTGAAGCTTTCTTT,CASSFEPWGNTEAFF,TRBV27,NA,TRBJ1-1,NA
TGTGCCAGCAGCCACTCACGACTAGGGAACAATCAGCCCCAGCATTTT,CASSHSRLGNNQPQHF,TRBV7-9,NA,TRBJ1-5,NA
TGCAGCGTTGAAGATCGGGACTCCTCGAATGAAAAACTGTTTTTT,CSVEDRDSSNEKLFF,TRBV29-1,NA,TRBJ1-4,NA
TGTGCCAGCAGTTACTCAATCAACAGCAACCAAGAGACCCAGTACTTC,CASSYSINSNQETQYF,TRBV6-5,NA,TRBJ2-5,NA
TGTGCCAGCAGCTTATGGTTCTCAGGGCTAGCGGGTCAAGAGACCCAGTACTTC,CASSLWFSGLAGQETQYF,TRBV7-2,many,TRBJ2-5,TRBD2
TGTGCCAGCAGCCGTCCCGAAAGCAATCAGCCCCAGCATTTT,CASSRPESNQPQHF,TRBV7-9,many,TRBJ1-5,NA
TGTGCCAGCAGCCTTGAGAACAGGGGTGGCACTGAAGCTTTCTTT,CASSLENRGGTEAFF,TRBV4-2,NA,TRBJ1-1,TRBD1
TGTGCCAGACGGCCCGTCGGGACAGGGACCGGGGAGCTGTTTTTT,CARRPVGTGTGELFF,TRBV2,many,TRBJ2-2,TRBD1
TGTGCCAGCAGTCCGGGACAGGGGTACACCTTC,CASSPGQGYTF,TRBV28,NA,TRBJ1-2,TRBD1
TGCAGCTCACCACCGGGAGGTTCACGGGAGACCCAGTACTTC,CSSPPGGSRETQYF,TRBV29-1,NA,TRBJ2-5,TRBD2
TGTGCCAGCAGCCAGGGACGGCCAATTAATGAAAAACTGTTTTTT,CASSQGRPINEKLFF,TRBV7-9,NA,TRBJ1-4,NA
TGTGCCAGCTCACCACCGGGGTTCGGCTACACCTTC,CASSPPGFGYTF,TRBV18,few,TRBJ1-2,NA
TGTGCCATCAGTGAGTCGAGGGATCGCTATGGCTACACCTTC,CAISESRDRYGYTF,TRBV10-3,few,TRBJ1-2,NA
TGCAGTGCAAAGGGGCTCTCGAACACTGAAGCTTTCTTT,CSAKGLSNTEAFF,TRBV20-1,many,TRBJ1-1,NA
TGTGCCAGCAGTTTACTTGGCGCAAGGGGCACTGAAGCTTTCTTT,CASSLLGARGTEAFF,TRBV12-3/TRBV12-4,many,TRBJ1-1,NA
TGTGCCATCAAGCCCCCAGGGGCGAACACCGGGGAGCTGTTTTTT,CAIKPPGANTGELFF,TRBV10-3,many,TRBJ2-2,NA
TGTGCCAGCAGCTCGAGCAGGGGGGGGACTGGGGCCAACGTCCTGACTTTC,CASSSSRGGTGANVLTF,TRBV7-9,many,TRBJ2-6,NA
TGCAGCGTCGCCGACAGGGCCCTCAGGAGGGCTTTCTTT,CSVADRALRRAFF,TRBV20-1,few,TRBJ1-1,TRBD1
TGTGCCAGCAGTTACGGTCCCGGACAGGGTTCGTTGACTGAAGCTTTCTTT,CASSYGPGQGSLTEAFF,TRBV11-2,NA,TRBJ1-1,TRBD1
TGCGCCAGCAGCCCGGGACAGGCGAGATATGGCTACACCTTC,CASSPGQARYGYTF,TRBV10-2,many,TRBJ1-2,TRBD1